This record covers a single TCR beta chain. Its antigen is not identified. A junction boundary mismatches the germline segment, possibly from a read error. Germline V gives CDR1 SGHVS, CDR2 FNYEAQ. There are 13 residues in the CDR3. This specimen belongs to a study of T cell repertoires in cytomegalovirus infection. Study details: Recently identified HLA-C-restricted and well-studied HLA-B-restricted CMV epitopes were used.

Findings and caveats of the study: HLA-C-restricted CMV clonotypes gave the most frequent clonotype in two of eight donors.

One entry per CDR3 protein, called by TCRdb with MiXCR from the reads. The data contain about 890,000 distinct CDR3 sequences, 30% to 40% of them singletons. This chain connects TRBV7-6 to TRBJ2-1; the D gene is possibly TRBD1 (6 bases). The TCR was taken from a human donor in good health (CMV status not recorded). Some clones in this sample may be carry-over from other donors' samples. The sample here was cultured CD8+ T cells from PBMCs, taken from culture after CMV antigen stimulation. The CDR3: CTSSIGQMNEQFF. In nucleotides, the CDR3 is TGTACCAGCAGTATTGGACAGATGAATGAGCAGTTCTTC.